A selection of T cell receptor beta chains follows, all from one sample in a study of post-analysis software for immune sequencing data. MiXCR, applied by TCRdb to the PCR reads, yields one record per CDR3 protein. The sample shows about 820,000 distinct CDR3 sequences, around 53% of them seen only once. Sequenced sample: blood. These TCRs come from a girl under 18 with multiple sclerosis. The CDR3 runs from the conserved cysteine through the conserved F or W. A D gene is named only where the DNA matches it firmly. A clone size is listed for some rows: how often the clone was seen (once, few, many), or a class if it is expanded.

CASSQPISGPQETQYF | TGCGCCAGCAGCCAACCCATTAGCGGGCCCCAAGAGACCCAGTACTTC | NA | TRBJ2-5 | TRBV5-1 | TRBD2
CASSYLRQTYNEQFF | TGTGCCAGCAGTTACCTGAGACAGACCTACAATGAGCAGTTCTTC | NA | TRBJ2-1 | TRBV6-5 | NA
CSASPLAGVRETQYF | TGCAGTGCTAGTCCGCTAGCGGGAGTTCGAGAGACCCAGTACTTC | NA | TRBJ2-5 | TRBV20-1 | TRBD2
CSASSPRDRLSNQPQHF | TGCAGTGCTAGCAGTCCCCGGGACCGCTTAAGCAATCAGCCCCAGCATTTT | few | TRBJ1-5 | TRBV20-1 | NA
CASSKQTGLDTEAFF | TGTGCCAGCAGTAAACAGACAGGGTTGGACACTGAAGCTTTCTTT | few | TRBJ1-1 | TRBV6-6 | TRBD1
CASSLVGGDNEQYF | TGTGCCAGCAGTTTAGTCGGGGGTGATAACGAGCAGTACTTC | NA | TRBJ2-7 | TRBV27 | NA
CATSRGSSPLHF | TGTGCCACCAGCAGAGGGTCTTCACCCCTCCACTTT | NA | TRBJ1-6 | TRBV15 | NA
CASSATRDTSYNEQFF | TGTGCCAGCAGCGCCACCCGGGACACCTCCTACAATGAGCAGTTCTTC | NA | TRBJ2-1 | TRBV7-2 | NA
CASSEWGQAYNEQFF | TGCGCCAGCAGTGAGTGGGGGCAGGCCTACAATGAGCAGTTCTTC | NA | TRBJ2-1 | TRBV10-1 | NA
CSVDAWVGETQYF | TGCAGCGTTGACGCCTGGGTGGGTGAGACCCAGTACTTC | few | TRBJ2-5 | TRBV29-1 | NA
CASGSTLGYTF | TGTGCTAGTGGTTCCACCCTTGGCTACACCTTC | few | TRBJ1-2 | TRBV12-5 | NA
CASSPRRGEETQYF | TGTGCCAGCTCACCCCGCAGGGGGGAAGAGACCCAGTACTTC | NA | TRBJ2-5 | TRBV18 | NA
CSAKDWGGGIQETQYF | TGCAGTGCTAAAGATTGGGGGGGTGGGATCCAAGAGACCCAGTACTTC | NA | TRBJ2-5 | TRBV20-1 | TRBD2
CASSSGLEAGEQYF | TGCGCCAGCAGCTCGGGACTAGAGGCAGGCGAGCAGTACTTC | NA | TRBJ2-7 | TRBV5-1 | TRBD2
CSVREDEIRPLHF | TGCAGCGTCCGGGAGGACGAAATTCGGCCCCTCCACTTT | NA | TRBJ1-6 | TRBV29-1 | NA
CSVIPTGGNQPQHF | TGCAGCGTTATACCGACAGGGGGCAATCAGCCCCAGCATTTT | NA | TRBJ1-5 | TRBV29-1 | TRBD1
CASSSPTGNYGYTF | TGTGCCAGCAGTAGTCCTACGGGGAACTATGGCTACACCTTC | NA | TRBJ1-2 | TRBV6-5 | NA
CASSGYPGNEQFF | TGCGCCAGCAGTGGATACCCGGGGAATGAGCAGTTCTTC | once | TRBJ2-1 | TRBV10-2 | NA
CASSTTGWETQYF | TGTGCCAGCAGTACGACAGGGTGGGAGACCCAGTACTTC | few | TRBJ2-5 | TRBV6-6 | TRBD1
CASSQDLGTSGRYNEQFF | TGTGCCAGCAGCCAAGATCTGGGGACTAGCGGGAGGTACAATGAGCAGTTCTTC | NA | TRBJ2-1 | TRBV14 | TRBD2
CASSSISSGGALGTDTQYF | TGTGCCAGCAGCTCCATTTCCTCGGGGGGGGCCTTAGGCACAGATACGCAGTATTTT | NA | TRBJ2-3 | TRBV7-3 | TRBD2
CSARDPLRTSGYEQYF | TGCAGTGCTAGAGATCCATTACGGACTAGCGGCTACGAGCAGTACTTC | NA | TRBJ2-7 | TRBV20-1 | TRBD2
CASKGSNQPQHF | TGTGCCAGCAAGGGGTCGAATCAGCCCCAGCATTTT | NA | TRBJ1-5 | TRBV6-5 | NA
CASGPGGPDTQYF | TGTGCCAGCGGACCGGGGGGGCCAGATACGCAGTATTTT | few | TRBJ2-3 | TRBV7-9 | TRBD2
CASSRDRAPRGGYTF | TGTGCCAGCAGTCGGGACAGAGCTCCCCGAGGTGGCTACACCTTC | few | TRBJ1-2 | TRBV27 | TRBD1
CASSLIGVTYNEQFF | TGCGCCAGCAGCTTAATTGGCGTTACCTACAATGAGCAGTTCTTC | few | TRBJ2-1 | TRBV5-1 | NA
CASSLTGDTDTQYF | TGTGCCAGCAGCCTAACGGGGGACACAGATACGCAGTATTTT | NA | TRBJ2-3 | TRBV7-3 | NA
CASGDTQYF | TGTGCCAGCGGAGATACGCAGTATTTT | few | TRBJ2-3 | TRBV7-2 | NA
CSARDDPTRDEQFF | TGCAGTGCTAGAGATGACCCCACTAGAGACGAGCAGTTCTTC | NA | TRBJ2-1 | TRBV20-1 | NA
CASSQDRDRPSYEQYF | TGTGCCAGCAGCCAAGATAGGGACAGACCCTCCTACGAGCAGTACTTC | NA | TRBJ2-7 | TRBV14 | TRBD1
CASSVRTSGVRGADTQYF | TGTGCCAGCAGCGTCCGGACTAGCGGGGTTCGGGGGGCAGATACGCAGTATTTT | once | TRBJ2-3 | TRBV7-6 | TRBD2
CAGSLAIEAGVLITEAFF | TGTGCCGGCAGCTTAGCTATTGAGGCAGGGGTATTGATTACTGAAGCTTTCTTT | NA | TRBJ1-1 | TRBV7-9 | NA
CASSHGLAGEADTQYF | TGTGCTAGCAGCCATGGACTAGCGGGAGAGGCAGATACGCAGTATTTT | NA | TRBJ2-3 | TRBV7-7 | TRBD2
CATSRDIRTGDTEAFF | TGTGCCACCAGCAGAGATATCAGGACAGGCGACACTGAAGCTTTCTTT | NA | TRBJ1-1 | TRBV15 | TRBD1
CAISGTAGSYEQYF | TGTGCCATCAGCGGGACGGCGGGCTCCTACGAGCAGTACTTC | few | TRBJ2-7 | TRBV10-3 | NA
CGARDLAYNEQFF | TGCGGTGCTAGAGATCTGGCCTACAATGAGCAGTTCTTC | NA | TRBJ2-1 | TRBV20-1 | NA
CASSEARGLGSYEQYF | TGTGCCAGCAGTGAAGCAAGGGGCTTGGGCTCCTACGAGCAGTACTTC | few | TRBJ2-7 | TRBV6-1 | NA
CASSRWDSGTRSYNEQFF | TGTGCCAGCAGCCGTTGGGACTCCGGGACTAGATCTTACAATGAGCAGTTCTTC | few | TRBJ2-1 | TRBV7-3 | TRBD2
CSALSGVNTEAFF | TGCAGTGCTCTCAGTGGGGTGAACACTGAAGCTTTCTTT | NA | TRBJ1-1 | TRBV20-1 | NA
CASSLVGPPEAFF | TGTGCCAGCAGCTTAGTGGGACCCCCTGAAGCTTTCTTT | NA | TRBJ1-1 | TRBV7-2 | NA
CASSNRLALYNEQFF | TGTGCCAGCAGCAACCGACTAGCACTTTACAATGAGCAGTTCTTC | NA | TRBJ2-1 | TRBV11-2 | TRBD2
CASSPERGSSYNEQFF | TGTGCCAGCAGCCCTGAGAGGGGGAGCTCCTACAATGAGCAGTTCTTC | NA | TRBJ2-1 | TRBV7-9 | NA
CSAKISGVAKNIQYF | TGCAGTGCTAAAATATCCGGGGTAGCCAAAAACATTCAGTACTTC | NA | TRBJ2-4 | TRBV20-1 | NA
CASTLRGPVNTDTQYF | TGTGCCAGCACCCTCCGGGGACCGGTTAACACAGATACGCAGTATTTT | NA | TRBJ2-3 | TRBV6-6 | NA
CSARLLARNIQYF | TGCAGTGCTAGGTTGCTAGCTCGGAACATTCAGTACTTC | NA | TRBJ2-4 | TRBV20-1 | NA
CASSLSRGPSSYEQYF | TGTGCCAGCAGTTTATCCCGGGGCCCAAGCTCCTACGAGCAGTACTTC | NA | TRBJ2-7 | TRBV28 | NA